This TCR beta chain is drawn from a study of persistence of HIV-infected CD4 T cells. The wider study: Donors were ART-treated; their CMV- and Gag-responding CD4+ T cells were isolated.

Concerning this clone: Its antigen is not known.

Sequencing used immunoSEQ version 4 in survey mode. Generated by immunoSEQ multiplex PCR, the TCRdb table keeps only in-frame clones and is missing some. This table holds around 28,000 clones, around 80% found once. Study-level results: TCR analyses could not target the rare provirus-carrying CMV-responding cells.

Lysates of CMV-infected fibroblasts at approximately 9.6 ug/mL stimulated these cells. Memory cells lacking CD40L and CD69 with high CD45RO were sorted. Inclusion required CMV-positive serology and CD4+ counts above 400 cells/uL. Stimulated PBMCs had first been depleted of CD8+ T cells. From germline, CDR1 is MNHNS and CDR2 SASEGT. The CDR3 contains 15 residues. Trimming stripped 4 bases from V and 4 bases from J, with 13 bases between. The rearrangement uses TRBV6-1 and TRBJ1-4; TRBD1 might be the D (5 bases). The receptor was isolated from an adult woman with HIV who was CMV-seropositive. The material sequenced was CD4+ T cells sorted from PBMCs after roughly 18-hour stimulation, taken from a patient who received antiretroviral therapy. This CDR3 reads CASSGGTGRNEKLFF. CDR3 DNA: TGTGCCAGCAGTGGCGGTACAGGCCGTAATGAAAAACTGTTTTTT.